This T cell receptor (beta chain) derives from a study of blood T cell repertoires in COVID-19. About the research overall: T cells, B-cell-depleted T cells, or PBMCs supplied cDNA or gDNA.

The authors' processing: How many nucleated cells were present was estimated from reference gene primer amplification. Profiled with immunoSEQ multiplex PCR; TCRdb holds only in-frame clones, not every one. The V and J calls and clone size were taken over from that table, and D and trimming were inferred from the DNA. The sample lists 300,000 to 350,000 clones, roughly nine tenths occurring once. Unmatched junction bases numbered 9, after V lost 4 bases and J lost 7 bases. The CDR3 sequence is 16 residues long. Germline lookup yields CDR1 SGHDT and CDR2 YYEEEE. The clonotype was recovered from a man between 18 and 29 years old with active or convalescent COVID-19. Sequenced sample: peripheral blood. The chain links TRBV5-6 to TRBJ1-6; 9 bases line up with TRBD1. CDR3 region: CASSQTGTGSNSPLHF. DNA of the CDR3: TGTGCCAGCAGCCAAACCGGGACAGGGTCGAATTCACCCCTCCACTTT.